The clone carrying this T cell receptor beta chain has only a few counts. The source of the sample is a study of human T cells and chemical hapten exposure. Germline lookup yields CDR1 SGHNT and CDR2 YYREEE (reference sequence). This CDR3 is 13 amino acids long. Trimming shortened V by 5 bases and J by 8 bases, and 16 bases separated the two germline ends. TCRdb passed the RACE reads through MiXCR, listing each CDR3 protein once. The table includes about 360,000 distinct CDR3 sequences, about 4.4% detected once. Time point: patch test 1, 2 weeks after DPC sensitization. The treatment was: therapeutic diphenylcyclopropenone sensitization with weekly scalp DPC. Drawing of blood took place ahead of applying each patch test.

The source was whole blood, collected in connection with sensitization to the hapten diphenylcyclopropenone (DPC). This TCR was recovered from a woman in her 50s with alopecia areata. Some clones in this sample may be carry-over from other donors' samples. The chain couples TRBV5-4 to TRBJ1-1, with D uncertain. The CDR3: CASRTQTENEAFF. CDR3 DNA sequence: TGTGCCAGCAGGACCCAGACTGAGAACGAAGCTTTCTTT.